The 32 T cell receptor beta chains below all came from one sample that was sequenced in a study of T cells in Graves' hyperthyroidism and ophthalmopathy. Authors of the study amplified TCR beta CDR3 regions from RNA transcripts. TCR CDR3 underwent first-round RT-PCR with the HTBI primer set. From the multiplex PCR reads, TCRdb called clonotypes with MiXCR, one entry per CDR3 protein. The sample records about 380,000 distinct CDR3 sequences, approximately 15% being singletons. The source material was blood. The receptors derive from a woman aged 30 to 39 with Graves' ophthalmopathy.

A note on this clonotype: A much larger clone lies one base from this, so it may be a read error. The DNA of the CDR3 is TGTGCCAGCGGAATGGTAGCGGGGGAGGCCTACAATGAGCAGTTCTTC. It is translated as CASGMVAGEAYNEQFF. The gene calls are TRBV6-1 and TRBJ2-1; 9 bases align to TRBD2. V was clipped by 8 bases and J by 2 bases; unmatched bases: 10. The germline V gene encodes CDR1 MNHNS and CDR2 SASEGT. The CDR3 sequence is 16 residues long.

This clonotype appeared many times. This may come from a read error, since a much larger clone is one base off. The J gene is TRBJ1-1, the V gene TRBV2, with unresolved D. The length of the CDR3 is 15 residues. The germline V gene encodes CDR1 SNHLY and CDR2 FYNNEI. Between the trimmed V and J ends, which lost 4 bases and 2 bases, there was a span of 14 bases. This CDR3 reads CASSVDTRSNTEAFF. Written as DNA, the CDR3 is TGTGCCAGCAGTGTGGATACTCGGAGTAACACTGAAGCTTTCTTT.

The chain has TRBV29-1 and TRBJ1-1; D is unresolved. This CDR3 contains 12 residues. Trimming cost V 1 base and J 5 bases, with 8 bases left between them. Looked up from germline, CDR1 is SQVTM and CDR2 is ANQGSEA. This chain's CDR3 is CSVEGRRTEAFF. The CDR3, as DNA: TGCAGCGTTGAAGGGCGACGGACTGAAGCTTTCTTT.

This clonotype has at least ten counts. The chain has TRBV6-1 and TRBJ2-1; D is uncertain. Germline V lookup: CDR1 MNHNS, CDR2 SASEGT. The ends were cut back, 1 base at V and 9 bases at J, with 13 bases in the middle. The CDR3 length is 14 residues. This chain's CDR3 is CASSEDPGGVEQFF. The CDR3 nucleotides read TGTGCCAGCAGTGAAGACCCGGGCGGCGTTGAGCAGTTCTTC.

The chain carries TRBV28 and TRBJ2-3; 12 bases are shared with TRBD2. There are 18 residues in the CDR3. V shed 2 bases, J shed 2 bases, and the junction held 8 bases outside the gene matches. The germline V gene encodes CDR1 MDHEN and CDR2 SYDVKM. CDR3 sequence reads: CASSLGLGLAGSTDTQYF. CDR3 nucleotide sequence: TGTGCCAGCAGTTTAGGCCTCGGACTAGCGGGGTCCACAGATACGCAGTATTTT.

This sequence joins TRBV28 and TRBJ1-1; maybe TRBD1 (5 bases). The CDR3 extends over 15 amino acids. Germline loops: CDR1 MDHEN, CDR2 SYDVKM. Trimming removed 2 bases from V and 5 bases from J, with 15 bases in between. CDR3 DNA: TGTGCCAGCAGTTTACCCAGGGTGACTAGGACTGAAGCTTTCTTT. This translates into CASSLPRVTRTEAFF.

The CDR3 DNA sequence: TGTGCCAGCAGTGTGGGCAGGGCGAATGAAAAACTGTTTTTT. Translating gives CASSVGRANEKLFF. This chain connects TRBV2 to TRBJ1-4, with D possibly matching TRBD1 (5 bases). V gave up 4 bases and J gave up 5 bases, with 11 bases separating them. CDR3 length: 14 residues. Germline CDR1 SNHLY, CDR2 FYNNEI.

In this sample, this clonotype turned up a few times. J is TRBJ1-4 and V is TRBV29-1; D gene unclear. The CDR3 has 12 amino acids. Trimming pared 5 bases from V and 3 bases from J, leaving 7 bases between. Germline V gene data show CDR1 as SQVTM and CDR2 as ANQGSEA. CDR3: CSVLSSNEKLFF. The CDR3 nucleotides are TGCAGCGTTTTGAGTTCTAATGAAAAACTGTTTTTT. Together with reference TRBV29-1 and TRBJ1-4, the CDR3 gives the full variable domain: SAVISQKPSRDICQRGTSLTIQCQVDSQVTMMFWYRQQPGQSLTLIATANQGSEATYESGFVIDKFPISRPNLTFSTLTVSNMSPEDSSIYLCSVLSSNEKLFFGSGTQLSVL.

This clonotype was counted only a few times. The V call is TRBV9, the J call TRBJ2-1; no definite D call. Germline V gives CDR1 SGDLS, CDR2 YYNGEE. V was trimmed by 3 bases and J by 9 bases, leaving 19 bases between them. This CDR3 spans 15 amino acids. The CDR3 protein is CASSEEWALGIEQFF. The CDR3 nucleotides are TGTGCCAGCAGCGAAGAGTGGGCGTTGGGAATTGAGCAGTTCTTC.

This clonotype was recorded at least ten times. This chain connects TRBV7-9 to TRBJ2-5; D gene unclear. Germline V lookup: CDR1 SEHNR, CDR2 FQNEAQ (reference sequence). This CDR3 region has 12 residues. Trimming shortened V by 6 bases and J by 5 bases, and 10 bases separated the two germline ends. CDR3 nucleotides: TGTGCCAGCAGTTCCATTGTGGAGACCCAGTACTTC. It yields the protein CASSSIVETQYF.

The chain links TRBV12-5 to TRBJ1-1; D is unresolved. Trimming removed 4 bases from V and 4 bases from J, with 4 bases in between. In germline, CDR1 is LGHNT, CDR2 FRNRAP. The CDR3 runs 11 residues. The CDR3 nucleotides read TGTGCTAGTGGTTGGGTCACTGAAGCTTTCTTT. Its protein product is CASGWVTEAFF.

CDR3 sequence reads: CASRRKGGTGELYNSPLHF. CDR3 sequence (DNA): TGTGCCAGCAGACGAAAGGGGGGGACAGGGGAACTTTATAATTCACCCCTCCACTTT. This chain uses TRBV5-5 with TRBJ1-6; 10 bases are a match to TRBD1. The ends lost 5 bases at V and 4 bases at J; junction bases unmatched: 15. The CDR3 length is 19 residues. Germline CDR1 and CDR2: SGHKS and YYEKEE (reference sequence). Combining the CDR3 with reference TRBV5-5 and TRBJ1-6 gives the whole variable domain DAGVTQSPTHLIKTRGQQVTLRCSPISGHKSVSWYQQVLGQGPQFIFQYYEKEERGRGNFPDRFSARQFPNYSSELNVNALLLGDSALYLCASRRKGGTGELYNSPLHFGNGTRLTVT.

This clonotype was counted many times. This chain connects TRBV7-3 to TRBJ2-1; 9 bases match TRBD2. V lost 2 bases and J lost 8; bases outside the gene matches: 1. This CDR3 has 13 residues. CDR1 is SGHTA and CDR2 is FQGTGA in the germline V gene. The CDR3 region is CASSLAGGDEQFF. For the CDR3, the DNA is TGTGCCAGCAGCTTAGCGGGAGGGGATGAGCAGTTCTTC.

This clonotype has only a few counts. This may stem from a read error, because a much larger clone lies one nucleotide away. The J gene is TRBJ1-5, the V gene TRBV11-2; D is undetermined. Germline CDR1 and CDR2: SGHAT and FQNNGV. Between the trimmed V and J ends, which lost 6 bases and 2 bases, there was a span of 8 bases. The CDR3 has 13 residues. Written as DNA, the CDR3 is TGTGCCAGCAGGGCAGACGGCAATCAGCCCCAGCATTTT. Translating gives CASRADGNQPQHF.

This clonotype was counted ten times or more. This sequence joins TRBV20-1 and TRBJ1-5; 8 nucleotides align to TRBD1. Looked up from germline, CDR1 is DFQATT and CDR2 is SNEGSKA (reference sequence). Unmatched junction bases numbered 7, after V lost 5 bases and J lost 1 base. The CDR3 is 15 amino acids. CDR3 residues: CSAPDRGPSNQPQHF. The CDR3 DNA sequence: TGCAGTGCTCCAGACAGGGGCCCCAGCAATCAGCCCCAGCATTTT.

In its sample, this clonotype was seen many times. The chain uses TRBV4-2 and TRBJ1-2, with D possibly being TRBD1 (5 bases). This CDR3 comprises 13 residues. Germline assignment: CDR1 LGHNA and CDR2 YNFKEQ. Trimming removed 0 bases at V and 7 bases at J, with 9 bases between. Here the CDR3 DNA reads TGTGCCAGCAGCCAAGATATTGGGGGTGGCTACACCTTC. Protein: CASSQDIGGGYTF.

This chain connects TRBV9 to TRBJ2-1; D is unresolved. V was shortened by 0 bases and J by 6 bases, with 7 bases between the two germline ends. The CDR3 runs 13 residues. Germline values: CDR1 SGDLS, CDR2 YYNGEE. The DNA for the CDR3 is TGTGCCAGCAGCGTAGTCCCCCGCAATGAGCAGTTCTTC. This gives the protein CASSVVPRNEQFF.

This clonotype was picked up many times. The chain couples TRBV19 to TRBJ1-5; 7 positions agree with TRBD1. CDR1 and CDR2 from the germline V gene are LNHDA and SQIVND (reference sequence). This CDR3 contains 15 residues. J lost 2 bases, V lost 9 bases, and 10 bases had no gene match. The chain's CDR3 is CASSPTGLGNQPQHF. The CDR3 coding sequence is TGTGCCAGCTCACCGACAGGGTTAGGCAATCAGCCCCAGCATTTT. The whole variable domain, filled in from reference TRBV19 and TRBJ1-5, reads DGGITQSPKYLFRKEGQNVTLSCEQNLNHDAMYWYRQDPGQGLRLIYYSQIVNDFQKGDIAEGYSVSREKKESFPLTVTSAQKNPTAFYLCASSPTGLGNQPQHFGDGTRLSIL.

This clonotype was picked up many times. The chain joins TRBV7-9 to TRBJ2-4; 8 nucleotides match TRBD2. The trim removed 5 bases at V and 1 base at J, leaving 10 bases unmatched. This CDR3 is 17 amino acids long. Germline V gene data show CDR1 as SEHNR and CDR2 as FQNEAQ (reference sequence). The CDR3 nucleotides are TGTGCCAGCAGCCAAGTGACGGGGGGGCCGGCCAAAAACATTCAGTACTTC. This codes for CASSQVTGGPAKNIQYF.

As concerns this clonotype: A read error is possible here, since a much larger clone lies one base away. The gene calls are TRBV9 and TRBJ2-7; D call uncertain. Germline V gives CDR1 SGDLS, CDR2 YYNGEE. The CDR3 runs to 14 residues. V lost 0 bases and J 6 bases, leaving 13 bases between the germline ends. Here the CDR3 DNA reads TGTGCCAGCAGCGTAGGACCGATACTGTCCGAGCAGTACTTC. Protein: CASSVGPILSEQYF. Combining the CDR3 with reference TRBV9 and TRBJ2-7 gives the whole variable domain DSGVTQTPKHLITATGQRVTLRCSPRSGDLSVYWYQQSLDQGLQFLIQYYNGEERAKGNILERFSAQQFPDLHSELNLSSLELGDSALYFCASSVGPILSEQYFGPGTRLTVT.

The chain couples TRBV7-2 to TRBJ2-7; D is uncertain. This CDR3 is 16 amino acids long. Germline V gene lookup returns CDR1 SGHTA and CDR2 FQGNSA. V shed 1 base and J shed 2 bases, with 15 bases lying between them. DNA for the CDR3: TGTGCCAGCAGCTTAGTGAGTGCGAAAAGCCCCTACGAGCAGTACTTC. This codes for CASSLVSAKSPYEQYF. Complete variable domain (other parts from reference TRBV7-2 and TRBJ2-7): GAGVSQSPSNKVTEKGKDVELRCDPISGHTALYWYRQSLGQGLEFLIYFQGNSAPDKSGLPSDRFSAERTGGSVSTLTIQRTQQEDSAVYLCASSLVSAKSPYEQYFGPGTRLTVT.

Many counts were recorded for this clonotype. The chain couples TRBV6-1 to TRBJ1-1; D is unclear. This CDR3 has 13 amino acids. The V end lost 2 bases, the J end lost 11 bases, and 15 bases lay between the germline ends. The V gene's germline CDR1 is MNHNS and CDR2 SASEGT. The CDR3 region has the DNA TGTGCCAGCAGTGAATACCAGAGGCAGGTGGCTTTCTTT. Amino acid sequence: CASSEYQRQVAFF.

The genes are TRBV5-1 and TRBJ2-1; TRBD2 is a possible D gene (6 bases). Germline V gene data show CDR1 as SGHRS and CDR2 as YFSETQ. Trimming stripped 4 bases from V and 9 bases from J, with 8 bases between. The CDR3 sequence is 11 residues long. CDR3 in DNA: TGCGCCAGCAGCGAGGGAGGTGAGCAGTTCTTC. Amino acid sequence: CASSEGGEQFF.

At least ten counts were recorded for this clonotype. The chain employs TRBV20-1 and TRBJ1-1, with 10 bases aligning to TRBD1. The CDR3 contains 11 residues. Germline V gene sequence: CDR1 DFQATT, CDR2 SNEGSKA (reference sequence). V was pared by 5 bases and J by 12 bases, with 6 bases of the junction left unmatched. CDR3 sequence (DNA): TGCAGTGCTGAGGGACAGGGGAACTCTTTCTTT. Translating gives CSAEGQGNSFF.

This clonotype was seen many times. The chain carries TRBV28 and TRBJ1-6; TRBD1 matches 8 bases. The CDR3 loop spans 16 amino acids. V shed 6 bases and J 8 bases; nucleotides not matched to a gene: 12. Per germline, CDR1 MDHEN and CDR2 SYDVKM. The CDR3 DNA reads as TGTGCCAGCAGAAGGGACACAGGGGGTTACGATTCACCCCTCCACTTT. It specifies CASRRDTGGYDSPLHF.

This clonotype was observed at least ten times. V is TRBV7-2 and J is TRBJ1-2, with 9 bases fitting TRBD1. The CDR3 has 14 amino acids. Germline V gene lookup returns CDR1 SGHTA and CDR2 FQGNSA. V gave up 5 bases and J gave up 4 bases; unmatched junction bases: 5. The CDR3, as DNA: TGTGCCAGCAGCCCTTCGACAGGGGGCTATGGCTACACCTTC. Translated, it gives CASSPSTGGYGYTF.

At least ten counts were recorded for this clonotype. This rearrangement joins TRBV12-3 or TRBV12-4 to TRBJ1-1, with TRBD1 matching over 9 bases. After removal of 6 bases from V and 7 bases from J, the junction contained 6 bases not matched to a gene. This CDR3 contains 13 residues. CDR3 sequence: CASREDRGSEAFF. For the CDR3, the DNA is TGTGCCAGCAGGGAGGACAGGGGTAGTGAAGCTTTCTTT.

This clonotype was observed at least ten times. The chain employs TRBV18 and TRBJ1-1; D is unclear. Germline CDR1 reads KGHSH; CDR2 reads LQKENI. V was cut by 3 bases and J by 2 bases, with 13 bases left in between. CDR3 length equals 15 residues. The CDR3 sequence is CASSPPSARNTEAFF. DNA for the CDR3: TGTGCCAGCTCACCGCCGAGCGCCCGAAACACTGAAGCTTTCTTT.

On this clonotype: This clone may be a read error of a much larger clone one base away. The chain combines TRBV7-8 with TRBJ2-1; a possible D gene is TRBD2 (6 bases). CDR3 length: 15 amino acids. CDR1 SGHVS and CDR2 FQNEAQ come from the germline V gene. Trimming took 5 bases from V and 5 from J, leaving 16 bases between them. CDR3 region: CASSRGVGGHNEQFF. The CDR3 DNA reads TGTGCCAGCAGCAGAGGGGTCGGGGGACACAATGAGCAGTTCTTC.

The table lists this clonotype with many counts. The chain joins TRBV28 to TRBJ2-5, with 9 nucleotides matching TRBD1. V lost 6 bases and J lost 5; bases outside the gene matches: 7. The CDR3 has 14 amino acids. The V gene's germline CDR1 is MDHEN and CDR2 SYDVKM. The CDR3 bases are TGTGCCAGCAGCCAAACCGGGACAGGGGAGACCCAGTACTTC. It specifies CASSQTGTGETQYF. Full variable domain (remainder filled in from reference TRBV28 and TRBJ2-5): DVKVTQSSRYLVKRTGEKVFLECVQDMDHENMFWYRQDPGLGLRLIYFSYDVKMKEKGDIPEGYSVSREKKERFSLILESASTNQTSMYLCASSQTGTGETQYFGPGTRLLVL.

The gene calls are TRBV6-1 and TRBJ2-1; 12 bases align to TRBD1. Trimming took 4 bases from V and 9 from J; bases not matched to a gene: 7. The CDR3 contains 15 residues. The germline CDR1 and CDR2 sequences are MNHNS and SASEGT. DNA for the CDR3: TGTGCCAGCAGTGCCCGGGACAGGGGGCTTGTTGAGCAGTTCTTC. Protein sequence: CASSARDRGLVEQFF.

The table lists this clonotype with many counts. J is TRBJ1-3 and V is TRBV28; no clear D. This CDR3 region has 14 residues. Trimming left V 6 bases short and J 0 bases short, with 9 bases between. Germline V lookup: CDR1 MDHEN, CDR2 SYDVKM. In DNA form, the CDR3 reads TGTGCCAGCAGCCCGGGGTCCTCTGGAAACACCATATATTTT. Amino acid sequence: CASSPGSSGNTIYF. The full variable domain, with the rest looked up from reference TRBV28 and TRBJ1-3, is DVKVTQSSRYLVKRTGEKVFLECVQDMDHENMFWYRQDPGLGLRLIYFSYDVKMKEKGDIPEGYSVSREKKERFSLILESASTNQTSMYLCASSPGSSGNTIYFGEGSWLTVV.